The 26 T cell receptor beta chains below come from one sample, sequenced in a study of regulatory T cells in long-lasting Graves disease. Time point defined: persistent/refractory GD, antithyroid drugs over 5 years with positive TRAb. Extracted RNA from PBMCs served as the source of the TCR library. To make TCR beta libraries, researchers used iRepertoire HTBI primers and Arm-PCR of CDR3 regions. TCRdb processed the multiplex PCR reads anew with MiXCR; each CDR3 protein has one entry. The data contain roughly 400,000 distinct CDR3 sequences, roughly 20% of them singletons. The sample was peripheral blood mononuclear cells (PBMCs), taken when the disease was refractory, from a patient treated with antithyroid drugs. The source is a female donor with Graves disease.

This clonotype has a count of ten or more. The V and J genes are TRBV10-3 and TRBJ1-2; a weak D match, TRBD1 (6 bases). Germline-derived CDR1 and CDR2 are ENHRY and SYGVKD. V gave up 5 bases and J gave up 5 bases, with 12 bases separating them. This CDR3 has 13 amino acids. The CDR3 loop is CAISFGQFYGYTF. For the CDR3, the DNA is TGTGCCATCAGTTTTGGACAGTTTTATGGCTACACCTTC.

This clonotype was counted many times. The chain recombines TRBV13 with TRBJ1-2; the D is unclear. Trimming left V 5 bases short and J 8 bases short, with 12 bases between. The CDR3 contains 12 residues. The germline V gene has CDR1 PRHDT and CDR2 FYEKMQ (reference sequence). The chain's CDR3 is CASSRTQGGYTF. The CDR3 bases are TGTGCCAGCAGCCGAACCCAAGGGGGCTACACCTTC.

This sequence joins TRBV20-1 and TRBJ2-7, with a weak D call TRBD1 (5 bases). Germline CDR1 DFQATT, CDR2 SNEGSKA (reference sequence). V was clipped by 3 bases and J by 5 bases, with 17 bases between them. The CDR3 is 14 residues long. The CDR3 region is CSARGQVLFDEQYF. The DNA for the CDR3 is TGCAGTGCTAGGGGGCAGGTCCTGTTTGACGAGCAGTACTTC.

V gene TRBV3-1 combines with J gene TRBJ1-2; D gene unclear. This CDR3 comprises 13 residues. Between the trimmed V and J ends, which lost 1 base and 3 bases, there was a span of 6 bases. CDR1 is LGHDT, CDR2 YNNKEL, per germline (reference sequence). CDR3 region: CASSQVQHYGYTF. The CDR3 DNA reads TGTGCCAGCAGCCAAGTTCAGCACTATGGCTACACCTTC.

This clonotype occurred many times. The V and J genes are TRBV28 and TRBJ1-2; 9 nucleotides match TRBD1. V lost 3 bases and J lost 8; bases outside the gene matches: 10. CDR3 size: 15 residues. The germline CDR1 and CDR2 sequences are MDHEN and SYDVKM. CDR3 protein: CASSLAGTGTGGYTF. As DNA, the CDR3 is TGTGCCAGCAGTTTGGCCGGGACAGGGACGGGGGGCTACACCTTC.

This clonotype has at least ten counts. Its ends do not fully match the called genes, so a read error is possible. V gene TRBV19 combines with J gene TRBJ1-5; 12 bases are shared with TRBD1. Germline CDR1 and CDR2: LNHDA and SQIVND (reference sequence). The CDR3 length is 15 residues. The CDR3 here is CASSTGTGGNEPQHF. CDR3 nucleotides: TGTGCCAGTAGTACTGGGACAGGGGGCAATGAGCCCCAGCATTTT. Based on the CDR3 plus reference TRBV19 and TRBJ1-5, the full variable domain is DGGITQSPKYLFRKEGQNVTLSCEQNLNHDAMYWYRQDPGQGLRLIYYSQIVNDFQKGDIAEGYSVSREKKESFPLTVTSAQKNPTAFYLCASSTGTGGNEPQHFGDGTRLSIL.

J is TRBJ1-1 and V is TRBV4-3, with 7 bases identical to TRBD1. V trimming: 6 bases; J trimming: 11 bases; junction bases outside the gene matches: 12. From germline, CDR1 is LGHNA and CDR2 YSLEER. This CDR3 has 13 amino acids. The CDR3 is CASSRYRGLYAFF. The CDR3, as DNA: TGCGCCAGCAGTCGTTACAGGGGTTTGTATGCTTTCTTT.

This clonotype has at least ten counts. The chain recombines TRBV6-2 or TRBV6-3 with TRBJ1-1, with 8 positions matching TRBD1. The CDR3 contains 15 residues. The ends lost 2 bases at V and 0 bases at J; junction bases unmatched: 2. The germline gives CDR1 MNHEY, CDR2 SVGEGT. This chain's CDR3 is CASSYQGAVNTEAFF. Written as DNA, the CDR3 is TGTGCCAGCAGTTACCAGGGGGCGGTGAACACTGAAGCTTTCTTT.

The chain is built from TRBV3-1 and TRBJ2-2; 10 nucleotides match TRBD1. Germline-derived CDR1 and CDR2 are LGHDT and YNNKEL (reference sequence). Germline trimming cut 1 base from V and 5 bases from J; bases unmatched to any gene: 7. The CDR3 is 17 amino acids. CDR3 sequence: CASSQAPGQGRTGELFF. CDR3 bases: TGTGCCAGCAGCCAAGCTCCGGGACAGGGGAGAACCGGGGAGCTGTTTTTT. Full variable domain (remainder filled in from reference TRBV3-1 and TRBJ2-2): DTAVSQTPKYLVTQMGNDKSIKCEQNLGHDTMYWYKQDSKKFLKIMFSYNNKELIINETVPNRFSPKSPDKAHLNLHINSLELGDSAVYFCASSQAPGQGRTGELFFGEGSRLTVL.

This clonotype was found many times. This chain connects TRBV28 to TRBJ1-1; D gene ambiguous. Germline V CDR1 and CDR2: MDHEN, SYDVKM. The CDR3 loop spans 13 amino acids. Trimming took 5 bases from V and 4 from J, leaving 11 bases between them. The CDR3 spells CASSQPVVTEAFF. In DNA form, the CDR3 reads TGTGCCAGCAGTCAGCCGGTGGTCACTGAAGCTTTCTTT. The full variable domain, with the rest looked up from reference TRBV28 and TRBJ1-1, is DVKVTQSSRYLVKRTGEKVFLECVQDMDHENMFWYRQDPGLGLRLIYFSYDVKMKEKGDIPEGYSVSREKKERFSLILESASTNQTSMYLCASSQPVVTEAFFGQGTRLTVV.

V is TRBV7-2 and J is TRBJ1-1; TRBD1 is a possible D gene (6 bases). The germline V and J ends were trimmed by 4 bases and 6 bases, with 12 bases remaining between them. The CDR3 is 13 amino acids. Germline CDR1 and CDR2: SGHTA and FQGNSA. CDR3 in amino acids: CASSSLDRPEAFF. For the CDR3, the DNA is TGTGCCAGCAGCTCCCTGGACAGACCTGAAGCTTTCTTT.

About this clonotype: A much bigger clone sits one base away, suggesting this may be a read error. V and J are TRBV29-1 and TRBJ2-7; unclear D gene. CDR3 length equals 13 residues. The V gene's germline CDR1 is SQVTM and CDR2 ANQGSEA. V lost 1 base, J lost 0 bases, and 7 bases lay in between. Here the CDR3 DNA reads TGCAGCGTTGAAGCAGACCTCTCCTACGAGCAGTACTTC. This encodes CSVEADLSYEQYF.

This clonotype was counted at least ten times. CDR3 in DNA: TGTGCCAGCAGCTTAGACGGTGGGCCCTACGAGCAGTACTTC. Protein sequence: CASSLDGGPYEQYF. The chain uses TRBV7-9 and TRBJ2-7; no clear D. CDR1 is SEHNR, CDR2 FQNEAQ, per germline (reference sequence). The CDR3 runs 14 residues. V was clipped by 1 base and J by 2 bases, with 9 bases between them.

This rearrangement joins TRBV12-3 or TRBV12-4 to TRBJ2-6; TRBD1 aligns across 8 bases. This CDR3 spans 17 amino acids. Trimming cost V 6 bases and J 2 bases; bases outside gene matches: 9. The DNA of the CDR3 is TGTGCCAGCAGCCCAGGGGGCGTGGGTCCTGGGGCCAACGTCCTGACTTTC. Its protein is CASSPGGVGPGANVLTF.

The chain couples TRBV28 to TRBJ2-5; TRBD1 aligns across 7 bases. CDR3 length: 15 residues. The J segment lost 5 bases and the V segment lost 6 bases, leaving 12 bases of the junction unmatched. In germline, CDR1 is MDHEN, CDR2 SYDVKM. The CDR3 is CASSHKTGAEETQYF. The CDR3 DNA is TGTGCCAGCAGCCACAAAACAGGGGCGGAGGAGACCCAGTACTTC.

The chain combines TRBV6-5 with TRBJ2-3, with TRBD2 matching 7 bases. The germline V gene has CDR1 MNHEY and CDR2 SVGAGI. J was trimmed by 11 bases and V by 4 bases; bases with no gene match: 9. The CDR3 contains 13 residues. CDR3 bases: TGTGCCAGCAGTTCAAGCGGGGTGATGATGCAGTATTTT. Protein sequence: CASSSSGVMMQYF.

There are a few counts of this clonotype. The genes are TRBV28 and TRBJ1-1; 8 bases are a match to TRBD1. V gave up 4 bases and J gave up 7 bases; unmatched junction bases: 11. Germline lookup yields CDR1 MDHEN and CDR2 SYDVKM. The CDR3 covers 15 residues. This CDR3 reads CASSSRTGPRGEAFF. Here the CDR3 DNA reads TGTGCCAGCAGTTCCCGGACAGGGCCGCGCGGTGAAGCTTTCTTT.

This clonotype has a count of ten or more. The CDR3 is CAITPELSPYEQYF. CDR3 nucleotide sequence: TGTGCCATCACTCCGGAGCTTTCCCCCTACGAGCAGTACTTC. This chain joins TRBV2 and TRBJ2-7; D call uncertain. CDR3 size: 14 residues. Germline-derived CDR1 and CDR2 are SNHLY and FYNNEI. Trimming removed 10 bases at V and 2 bases at J, with 18 bases between.

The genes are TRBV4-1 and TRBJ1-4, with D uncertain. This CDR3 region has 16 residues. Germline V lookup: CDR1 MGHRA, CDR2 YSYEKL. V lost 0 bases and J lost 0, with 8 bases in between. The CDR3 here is CASSQDSGATNEKLFF. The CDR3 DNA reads TGCGCCAGCAGCCAAGATAGTGGGGCAACTAATGAAAAACTGTTTTTT.

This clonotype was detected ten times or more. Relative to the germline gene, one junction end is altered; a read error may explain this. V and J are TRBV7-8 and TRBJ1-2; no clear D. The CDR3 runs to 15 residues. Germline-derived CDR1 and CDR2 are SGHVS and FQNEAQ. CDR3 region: CASSPLQEFDYGYAF. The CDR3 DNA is TGTGCCAGCAGCCCTCTCCAGGAATTCGACTATGGCTACGCCTTC.

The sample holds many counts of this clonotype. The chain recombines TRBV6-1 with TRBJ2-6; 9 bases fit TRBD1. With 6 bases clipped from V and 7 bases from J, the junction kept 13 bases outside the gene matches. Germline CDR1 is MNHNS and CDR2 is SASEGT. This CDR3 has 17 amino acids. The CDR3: CASRKDRGPLSANVLTF. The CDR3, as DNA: TGTGCCAGCAGGAAGGACAGGGGCCCACTGAGTGCCAACGTCCTGACTTTC.

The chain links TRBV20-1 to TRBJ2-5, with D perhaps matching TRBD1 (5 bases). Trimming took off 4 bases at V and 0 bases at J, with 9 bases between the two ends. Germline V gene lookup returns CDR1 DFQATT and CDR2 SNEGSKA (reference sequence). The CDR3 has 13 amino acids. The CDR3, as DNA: TGCAGTGCTATCCGGACAAACCAAGAGACCCAGTACTTC. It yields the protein CSAIRTNQETQYF.

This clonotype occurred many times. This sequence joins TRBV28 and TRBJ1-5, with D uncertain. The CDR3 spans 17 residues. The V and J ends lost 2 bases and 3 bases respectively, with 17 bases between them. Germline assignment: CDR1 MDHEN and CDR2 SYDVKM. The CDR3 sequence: CASSLLSTRSINQPQHF. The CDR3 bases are TGTGCCAGCAGTTTACTAAGTACGCGGTCTATCAATCAGCCCCAGCATTTT.

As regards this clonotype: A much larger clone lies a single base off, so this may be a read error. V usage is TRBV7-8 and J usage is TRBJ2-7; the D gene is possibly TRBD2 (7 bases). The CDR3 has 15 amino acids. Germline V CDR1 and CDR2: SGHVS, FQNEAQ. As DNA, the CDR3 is TGTGTCAGCAGCTTAGGTGGAGGGGGGGCTGGCGAGCAGTACTTC. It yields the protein CVSSLGGGGAGEQYF.

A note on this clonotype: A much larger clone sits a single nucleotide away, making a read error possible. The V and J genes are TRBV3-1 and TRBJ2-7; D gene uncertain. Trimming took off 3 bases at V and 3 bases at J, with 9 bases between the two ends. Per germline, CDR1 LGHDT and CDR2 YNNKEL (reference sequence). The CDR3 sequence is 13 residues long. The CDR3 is CASSQSRSYEQYF. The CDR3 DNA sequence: TGTGCCAGCAGCCAGAGTCGCAGCTACGAGCAGTACTTC.

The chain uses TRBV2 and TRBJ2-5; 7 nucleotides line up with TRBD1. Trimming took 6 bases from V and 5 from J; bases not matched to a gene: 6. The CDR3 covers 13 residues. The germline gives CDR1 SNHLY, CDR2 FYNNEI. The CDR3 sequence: CASRRGGGETQYF. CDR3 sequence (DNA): TGTGCCAGCAGAAGAGGGGGCGGGGAGACCCAGTACTTC.